This T cell receptor beta chain is from a study of blood T cell repertoires in COVID-19. Study-wide context: Whether acute or convalescent, the COVID-19 samples came from the United States, Italy and Spain. Nucleic acid was either cDNA or gDNA, and it came from T cells, B-cell-depleted T cells, or PBMCs.

How the authors handled the data: Amplification of reference gene primers was used by the study to estimate nucleated cell counts. Libraries were prepared by immunoSEQ multiplex PCR; TCRdb keeps only in-frame clonotypes and omits some of them. D and trimming come from the DNA, and the V and J calls and clone size come from that table. The sample holds around 330,000 clones, around 90% seen once. Two consecutive negative NP/OP PCR tests, clearance, or resolved symptoms defined Cohort 3 recovery. Looked up from germline, CDR1 is SNHLY and CDR2 is FYNNEI. Trimming cost V 6 bases and J 8 bases; bases outside gene matches: 15. The CDR3 totals 16 residues.

Material: PBMCs or T cells enriched from blood (not recorded which). The chain couples TRBV2 to TRBJ2-1, with 8 nucleotides matching TRBD2. The clonotype was recovered from a man aged 55 to 70 who had recovered from COVID-19. CDR3 in amino acids: CASRPSGSGRLDEQFF. CDR3 bases: TGTGCCAGCAGACCCTCGGGGAGCGGGAGACTCGATGAGCAGTTCTTC. Filled out from reference TRBV2 and TRBJ2-1, the complete variable domain reads EPEVTQTPSHQVTQMGQEVILRCVPISNHLYFYWYRQILGQKVEFLVSFYNNEISEKSEIFDDQFSVERPDGSNFTLKIRSTKLEDSAMYFCASRPSGSGRLDEQFFGPGTRLTVL.